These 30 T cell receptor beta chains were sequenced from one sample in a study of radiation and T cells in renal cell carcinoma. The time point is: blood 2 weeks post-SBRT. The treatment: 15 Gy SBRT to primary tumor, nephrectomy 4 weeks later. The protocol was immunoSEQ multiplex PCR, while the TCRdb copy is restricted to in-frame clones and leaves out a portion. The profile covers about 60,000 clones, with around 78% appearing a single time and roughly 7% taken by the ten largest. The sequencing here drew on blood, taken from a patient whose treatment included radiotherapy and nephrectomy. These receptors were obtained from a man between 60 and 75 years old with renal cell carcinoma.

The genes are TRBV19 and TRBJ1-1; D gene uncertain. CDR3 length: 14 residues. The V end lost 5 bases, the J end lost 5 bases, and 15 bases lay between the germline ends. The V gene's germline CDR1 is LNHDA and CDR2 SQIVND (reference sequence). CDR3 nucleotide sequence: TGTGCCAGTAGTCCCCGTGGAGAAGGGACTGAAGCTTTCTTT. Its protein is CASSPRGEGTEAFF.

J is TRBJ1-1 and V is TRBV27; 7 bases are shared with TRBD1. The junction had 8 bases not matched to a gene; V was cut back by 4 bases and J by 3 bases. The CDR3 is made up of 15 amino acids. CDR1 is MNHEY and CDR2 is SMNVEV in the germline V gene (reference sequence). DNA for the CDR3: TGTGCCAGCAGTTCTCCGACAGGGTTCGACACTGAAGCTTTCTTT. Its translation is CASSSPTGFDTEAFF.

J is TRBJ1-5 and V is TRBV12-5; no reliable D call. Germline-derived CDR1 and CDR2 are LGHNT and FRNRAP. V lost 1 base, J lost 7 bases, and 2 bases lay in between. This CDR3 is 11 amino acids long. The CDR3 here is CASGLGQPQHF. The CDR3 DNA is TGTGCTAGTGGTTTGGGGCAGCCCCAGCATTTT. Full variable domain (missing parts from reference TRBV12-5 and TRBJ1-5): DARVTQTPRHKVTEMGQEVTMRCQPILGHNTVFWYRQTMMQGLELLAYFRNRAPLDDSGMPKDRFSAEMPDATLATLKIQPSEPRDSAVYFCASGLGQPQHFGDGTRLSIL.

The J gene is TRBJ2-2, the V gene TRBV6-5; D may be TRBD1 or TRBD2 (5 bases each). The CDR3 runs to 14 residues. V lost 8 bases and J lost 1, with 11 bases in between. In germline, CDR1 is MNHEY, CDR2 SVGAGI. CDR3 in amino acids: CASLKGRNTGELFF. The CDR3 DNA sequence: TGTGCCAGCTTGAAGGGGAGGAACACCGGGGAGCTGTTTTTT.

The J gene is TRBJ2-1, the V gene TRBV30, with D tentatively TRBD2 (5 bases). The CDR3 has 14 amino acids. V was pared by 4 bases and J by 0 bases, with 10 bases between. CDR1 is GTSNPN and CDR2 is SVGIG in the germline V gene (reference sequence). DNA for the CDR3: TGTGCCTGGATTTCTGGGAGCTCCTACAATGAGCAGTTCTTC. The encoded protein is CAWISGSSYNEQFF.

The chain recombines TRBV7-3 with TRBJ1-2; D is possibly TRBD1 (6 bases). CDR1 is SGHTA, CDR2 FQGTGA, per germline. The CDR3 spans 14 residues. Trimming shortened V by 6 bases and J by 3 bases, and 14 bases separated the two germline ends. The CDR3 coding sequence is TGTGCCAGCAGTCCAGGGCCAGGGGACTATGGCTACACCTTC. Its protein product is CASSPGPGDYGYTF.

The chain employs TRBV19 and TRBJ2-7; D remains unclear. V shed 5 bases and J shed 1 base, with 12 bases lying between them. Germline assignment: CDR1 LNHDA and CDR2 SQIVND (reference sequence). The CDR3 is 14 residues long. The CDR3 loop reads CASSRKTRSYEQYV. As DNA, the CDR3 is TGTGCCAGTAGTCGTAAGACGCGGTCCTACGAGCAGTACGTC.

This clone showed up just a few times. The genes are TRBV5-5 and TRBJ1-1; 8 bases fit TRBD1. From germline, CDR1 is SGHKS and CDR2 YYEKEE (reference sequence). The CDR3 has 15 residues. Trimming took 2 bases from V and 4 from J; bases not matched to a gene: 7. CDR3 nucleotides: TGTGCCAGCAGCTTACAGGGGGACGGCGTCACTGAAGCTTTCTTT. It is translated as CASSLQGDGVTEAFF.

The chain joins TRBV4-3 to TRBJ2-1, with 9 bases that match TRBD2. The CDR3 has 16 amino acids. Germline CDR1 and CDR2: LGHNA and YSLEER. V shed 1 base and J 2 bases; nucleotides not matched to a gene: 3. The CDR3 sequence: CASSQVERGAYNEQFF. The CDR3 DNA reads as TGCGCCAGCAGCCAAGTTGAGCGGGGGGCCTACAATGAGCAGTTCTTC.

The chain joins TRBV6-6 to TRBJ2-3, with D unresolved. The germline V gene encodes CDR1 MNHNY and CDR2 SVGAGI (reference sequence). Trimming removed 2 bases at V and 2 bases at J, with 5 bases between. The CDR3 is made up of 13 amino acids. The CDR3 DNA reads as TGTGCCAGCAGTTACATGATCACAGATACGCAGTATTTT. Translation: CASSYMITDTQYF.

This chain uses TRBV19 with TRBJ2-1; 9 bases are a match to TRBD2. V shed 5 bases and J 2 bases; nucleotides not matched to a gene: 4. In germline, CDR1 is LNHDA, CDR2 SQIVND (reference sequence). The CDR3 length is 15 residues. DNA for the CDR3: TGTGCCAGTAGTTATAGCGGGGGTGCCTACAATGAGCAGTTCTTC. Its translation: CASSYSGGAYNEQFF.

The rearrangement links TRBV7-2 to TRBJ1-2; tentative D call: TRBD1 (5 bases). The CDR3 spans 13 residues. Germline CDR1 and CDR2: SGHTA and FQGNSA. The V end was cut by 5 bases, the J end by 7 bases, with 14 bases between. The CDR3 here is CASSPGGSLGYTF. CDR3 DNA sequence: TGTGCCAGCAGCCCCGGGGGATCCCTTGGCTACACCTTC.

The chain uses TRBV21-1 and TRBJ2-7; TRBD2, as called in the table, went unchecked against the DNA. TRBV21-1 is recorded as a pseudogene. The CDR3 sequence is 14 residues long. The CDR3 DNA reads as TGTGCCAGCAGCCGTAGCGGGGGATCCTACGAGCAGTACGTC. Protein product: CASSRSGGSYEQYV.

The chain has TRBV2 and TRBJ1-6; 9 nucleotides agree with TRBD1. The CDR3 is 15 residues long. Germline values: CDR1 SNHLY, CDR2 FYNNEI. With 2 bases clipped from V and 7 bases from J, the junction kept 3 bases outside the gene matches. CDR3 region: CASSERGTGNSPLHF. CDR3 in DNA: TGTGCCAGCAGTGAACGCGGGACAGGGAATTCACCCCTCCACTTT.

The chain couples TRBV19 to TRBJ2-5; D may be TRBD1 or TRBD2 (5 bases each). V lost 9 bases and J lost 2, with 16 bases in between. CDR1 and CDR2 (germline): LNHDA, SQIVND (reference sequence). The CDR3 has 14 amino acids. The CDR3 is CASSAGSPQETQYF. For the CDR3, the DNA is TGTGCCAGCTCAGCAGGGAGCCCGCAAGAGACCCAGTACTTC.

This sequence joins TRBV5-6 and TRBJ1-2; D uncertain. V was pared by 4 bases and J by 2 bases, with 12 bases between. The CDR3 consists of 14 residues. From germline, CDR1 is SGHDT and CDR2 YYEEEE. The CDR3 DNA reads TGTGCCAGCAGCCGACCGGAGCGAAACTATGGCTACACCTTC. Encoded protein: CASSRPERNYGYTF.

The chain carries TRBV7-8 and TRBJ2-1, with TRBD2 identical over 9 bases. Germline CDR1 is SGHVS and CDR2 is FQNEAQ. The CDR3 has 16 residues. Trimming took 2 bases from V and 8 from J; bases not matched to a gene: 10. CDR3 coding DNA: TGTGCCAGCAGCTTAAGGCTAGCGGGATCGTTCCATGAGCAGTTCTTC. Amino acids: CASSLRLAGSFHEQFF.

The CDR3 DNA reads TGTGCCAGATCGCAAGTCCCAAGGGTAGCAGATACGCAGTATTTT. Translation: CARSQVPRVADTQYF. The J gene is TRBJ2-3, the V gene TRBV2; no reliable D call. The V end lost 9 bases, the J end lost 4 bases, and 20 bases lay between the germline ends. This CDR3 spans 15 amino acids. Per germline, CDR1 SNHLY and CDR2 FYNNEI.

This CDR3 is CASGRQGRKHGYTF. The CDR3 coding sequence is TGTGCCAGCGGGAGACAGGGGAGGAAGCATGGCTACACCTTC. V and J are TRBV6-1 and TRBJ1-2, with 8 bases fitting TRBD1. This CDR3 region has 14 residues. V lost 8 bases to trimming and J lost 6 bases; unmatched junction nucleotides: 11. CDR1 is MNHNS, CDR2 SASEGT, per germline.

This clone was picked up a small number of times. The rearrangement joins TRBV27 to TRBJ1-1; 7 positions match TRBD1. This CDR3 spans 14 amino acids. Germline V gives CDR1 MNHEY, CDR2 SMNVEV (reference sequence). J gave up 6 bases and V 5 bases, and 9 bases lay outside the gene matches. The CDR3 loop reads CASSRGTAGPEAFF. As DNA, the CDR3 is TGTGCCAGCAGTAGGGGGACAGCCGGGCCTGAAGCTTTCTTT.

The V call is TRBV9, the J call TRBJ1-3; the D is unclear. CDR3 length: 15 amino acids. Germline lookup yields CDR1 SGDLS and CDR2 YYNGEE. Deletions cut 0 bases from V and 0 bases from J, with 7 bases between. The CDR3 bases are TGTGCCAGCAGCGTAGGGGAGCTCTCTGGAAACACCATATATTTT. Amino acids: CASSVGELSGNTIYF.

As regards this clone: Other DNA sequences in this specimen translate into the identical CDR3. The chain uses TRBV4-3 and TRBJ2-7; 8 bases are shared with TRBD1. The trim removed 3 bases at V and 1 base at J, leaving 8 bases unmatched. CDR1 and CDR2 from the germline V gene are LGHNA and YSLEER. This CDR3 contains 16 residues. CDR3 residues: CASSHSATGESYEQYF. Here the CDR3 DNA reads TGCGCCAGCAGCCATTCAGCGACAGGGGAATCCTACGAGCAGTACTTC.

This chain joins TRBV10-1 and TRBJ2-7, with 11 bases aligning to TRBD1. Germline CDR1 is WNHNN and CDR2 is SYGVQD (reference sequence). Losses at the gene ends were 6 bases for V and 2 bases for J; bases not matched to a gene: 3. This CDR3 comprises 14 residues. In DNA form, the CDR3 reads TGCGCCAGCAGAGTGGACAGGGGGCCCTACGAGCAGTACTTC. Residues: CASRVDRGPYEQYF.

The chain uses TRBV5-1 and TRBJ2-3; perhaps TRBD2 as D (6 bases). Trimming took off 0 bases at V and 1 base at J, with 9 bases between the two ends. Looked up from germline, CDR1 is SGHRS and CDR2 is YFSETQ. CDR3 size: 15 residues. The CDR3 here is CASSLAAGGTDTQYF. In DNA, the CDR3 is TGCGCCAGCAGCTTGGCAGCGGGTGGCACAGATACGCAGTATTTT.

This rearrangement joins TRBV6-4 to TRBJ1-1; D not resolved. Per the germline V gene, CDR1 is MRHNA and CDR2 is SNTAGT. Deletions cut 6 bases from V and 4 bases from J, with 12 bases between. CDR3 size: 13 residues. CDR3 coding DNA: TGTGCCAGCAGGAGGGCCAGGTCCACTGAAGCTTTCTTT. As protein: CASRRARSTEAFF.

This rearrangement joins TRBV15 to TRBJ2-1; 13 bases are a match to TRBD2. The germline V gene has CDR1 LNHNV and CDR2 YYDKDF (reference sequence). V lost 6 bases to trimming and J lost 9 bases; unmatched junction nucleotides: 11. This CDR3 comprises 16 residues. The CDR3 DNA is TGTGCCACCAGGCCGTTCGGGACTAGCGGGGAAGCTGAGCAGTTCTTC. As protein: CATRPFGTSGEAEQFF.

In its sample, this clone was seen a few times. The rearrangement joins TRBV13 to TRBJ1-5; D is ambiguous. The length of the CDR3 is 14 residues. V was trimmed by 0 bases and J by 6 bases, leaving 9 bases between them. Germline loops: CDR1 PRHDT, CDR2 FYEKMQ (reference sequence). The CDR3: CASSLGGSIQPQHF. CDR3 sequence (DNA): TGTGCCAGCAGCTTAGGGGGATCGATTCAGCCCCAGCATTTT.

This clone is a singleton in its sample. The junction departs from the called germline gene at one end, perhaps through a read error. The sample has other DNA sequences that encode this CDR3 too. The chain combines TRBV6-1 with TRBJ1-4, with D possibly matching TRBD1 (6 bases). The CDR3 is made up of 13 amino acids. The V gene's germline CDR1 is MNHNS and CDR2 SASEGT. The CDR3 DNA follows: TGTGCCAGCAGTGTGGACAGAGACGAAAAGCTGTTTTTT. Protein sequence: CASSVDRDEKLFF.

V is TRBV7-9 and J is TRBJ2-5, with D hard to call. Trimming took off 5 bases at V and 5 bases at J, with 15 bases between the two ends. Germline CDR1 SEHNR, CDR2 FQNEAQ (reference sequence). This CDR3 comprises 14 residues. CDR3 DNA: TGTGCCAGCAGCCCCCGTCTGGTGGGGGAGACCCAGTACTTC. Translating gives CASSPRLVGETQYF.

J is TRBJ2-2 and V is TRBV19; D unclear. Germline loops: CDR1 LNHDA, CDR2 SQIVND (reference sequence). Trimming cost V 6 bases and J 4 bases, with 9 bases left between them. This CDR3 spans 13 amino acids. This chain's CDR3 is CASRTDGTGELFF. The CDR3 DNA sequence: TGTGCCAGTAGGACGGACGGCACCGGGGAGCTGTTTTTT.